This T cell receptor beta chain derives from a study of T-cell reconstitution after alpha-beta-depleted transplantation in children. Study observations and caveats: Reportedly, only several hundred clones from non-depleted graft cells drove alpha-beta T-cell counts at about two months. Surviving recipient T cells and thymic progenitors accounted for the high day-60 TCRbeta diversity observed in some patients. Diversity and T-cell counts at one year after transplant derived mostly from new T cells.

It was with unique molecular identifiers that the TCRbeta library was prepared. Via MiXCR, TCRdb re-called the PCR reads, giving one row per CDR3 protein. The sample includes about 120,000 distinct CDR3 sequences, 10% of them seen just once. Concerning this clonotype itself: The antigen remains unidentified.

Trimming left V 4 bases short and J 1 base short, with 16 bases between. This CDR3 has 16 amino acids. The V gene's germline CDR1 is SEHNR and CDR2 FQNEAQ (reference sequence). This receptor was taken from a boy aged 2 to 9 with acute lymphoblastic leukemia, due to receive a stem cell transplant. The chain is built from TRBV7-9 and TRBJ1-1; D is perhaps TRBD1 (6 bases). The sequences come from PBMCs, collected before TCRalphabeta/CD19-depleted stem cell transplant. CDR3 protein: CASSSASDRSNTEAFF. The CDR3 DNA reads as TGTGCCAGCAGCTCAGCATCGGACAGATCGAACACTGAAGCTTTCTTT.